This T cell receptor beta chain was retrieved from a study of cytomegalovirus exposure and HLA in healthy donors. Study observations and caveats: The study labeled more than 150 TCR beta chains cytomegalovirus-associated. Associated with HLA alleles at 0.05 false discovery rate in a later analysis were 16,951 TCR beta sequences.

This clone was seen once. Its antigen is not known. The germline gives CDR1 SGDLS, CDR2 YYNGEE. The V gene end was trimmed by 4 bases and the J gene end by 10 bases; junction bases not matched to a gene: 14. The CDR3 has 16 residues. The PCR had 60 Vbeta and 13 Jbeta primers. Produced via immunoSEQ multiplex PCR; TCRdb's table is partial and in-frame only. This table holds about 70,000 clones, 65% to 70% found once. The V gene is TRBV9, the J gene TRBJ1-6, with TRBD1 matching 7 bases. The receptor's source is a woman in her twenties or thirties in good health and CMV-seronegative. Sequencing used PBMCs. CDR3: CASSSQMTGFGSPLHF. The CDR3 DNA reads TGTGCCAGCAGCTCCCAAATGACAGGGTTCGGGTCACCCCTCCACTTT. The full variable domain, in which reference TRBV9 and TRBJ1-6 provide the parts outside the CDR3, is DSGVTQTPKHLITATGQRVTLRCSPRSGDLSVYWYQQSLDQGLQFLIQYYNGEERAKGNILERFSAQQFPDLHSELNLSSLELGDSALYFCASSSQMTGFGSPLHFGNGTRLTVT.